What follows are 7 T cell receptor beta chains derived from one specimen sequenced in a study of T-cell memory formation after mild COVID-19. TCRdb re-analysed the 5' RACE reads in MiXCR, keeping a single row per CDR3 protein. This sample carries some 200,000 distinct CDR3 sequences, around 9.1% of them seen once, and the ten largest clones take 3.5%. The sequenced material came from PBMCs or a T cell subset sorted from them (not recorded which). These receptors were obtained from a man younger than 35 who had mild COVID-19 (a few samples of this study predate the infection). Cell type and time point are not known.

This clonotype was seen many times. This chain joins TRBV5-1 and TRBJ2-1; the D call may be TRBD1 or TRBD2 (6 bases each). CDR3 length: 15 amino acids. Trimming took 0 bases from V and 2 from J, leaving 9 bases between them. Germline V lookup: CDR1 SGHRS, CDR2 YFSETQ. CDR3: CASSLEGGTYNEQFF. The DNA of the CDR3 is TGCGCCAGCAGCTTGGAAGGGGGGACCTACAATGAGCAGTTCTTC.

The V gene is TRBV7-2, the J gene TRBJ2-5, with 8 bases lining up with TRBD1. V was clipped by 3 bases and J by 2 bases; unmatched bases: 2. This CDR3 is 14 amino acids long. The germline CDR1 and CDR2 sequences are SGHTA and FQGNSA. This CDR3 reads CASSFTGGQETQYF. Written as DNA, the CDR3 is TGTGCCAGCAGCTTTACAGGGGGGCAAGAGACCCAGTACTTC.

There are a few counts of this clonotype. This rearrangement joins TRBV7-2 to TRBJ2-1; no firm D call. V lost 0 bases, J lost 0 bases, and 9 bases lay in between. The V gene's germline CDR1 is SGHTA and CDR2 FQGNSA. The CDR3 sequence is 16 residues long. CDR3 region: CASSLATRSSYNEQFF. The CDR3 coding sequence is TGTGCCAGCAGCTTAGCTACCAGAAGCTCCTACAATGAGCAGTTCTTC.

The V call is TRBV20-1, the J call TRBJ2-3; D perhaps matches TRBD2 (6 bases). The V gene lost 7 bases and the J gene lost 3 bases, with 17 bases spanning the gap. Germline values: CDR1 DFQATT, CDR2 SNEGSKA (reference sequence). The CDR3 length is 14 residues. CDR3: CSVGTSGSTDTQYF. DNA of the CDR3: TGCAGTGTCGGGACTTCAGGAAGTACAGATACGCAGTATTTT.

The chain recombines TRBV7-2 with TRBJ1-4; D unresolved. This CDR3 comprises 17 residues. Germline lookup yields CDR1 SGHTA and CDR2 FQGNSA. V gave up 1 base and J gave up 8 bases, with 20 bases separating them. The CDR3 DNA reads as TGTGCCAGCAGCTTAGTCCTCGAGAGGACTGGTGGGGAAAAACTGTTTTTT. The encoded protein is CASSLVLERTGGEKLFF.

This clonotype was picked up a small number of times. The rearrangement links TRBV12-3 or TRBV12-4 to TRBJ2-7; D remains unclear. Trimming cost V 4 bases and J 3 bases, with 19 bases left between them. This CDR3 has 16 amino acids. DNA of the CDR3: TGTGCCAGCAGTTCCACGTTTGGGAACCTACACTACGAGCAGTACTTC. It yields the protein CASSSTFGNLHYEQYF.

This clonotype was recorded a few times. The chain is built from TRBV11-2 and TRBJ1-1, with D possibly matching TRBD1 (5 bases). Germline CDR1 is SGHAT and CDR2 is FQNNGV. The V end lost 5 bases, the J end lost 3 bases, and 13 bases lay between the germline ends. CDR3 length: 14 amino acids. DNA of the CDR3: TGTGCCAGCAGCCCGTCCGGGGGTGACACTGAAGCTTTCTTT. As protein: CASSPSGGDTEAFF.